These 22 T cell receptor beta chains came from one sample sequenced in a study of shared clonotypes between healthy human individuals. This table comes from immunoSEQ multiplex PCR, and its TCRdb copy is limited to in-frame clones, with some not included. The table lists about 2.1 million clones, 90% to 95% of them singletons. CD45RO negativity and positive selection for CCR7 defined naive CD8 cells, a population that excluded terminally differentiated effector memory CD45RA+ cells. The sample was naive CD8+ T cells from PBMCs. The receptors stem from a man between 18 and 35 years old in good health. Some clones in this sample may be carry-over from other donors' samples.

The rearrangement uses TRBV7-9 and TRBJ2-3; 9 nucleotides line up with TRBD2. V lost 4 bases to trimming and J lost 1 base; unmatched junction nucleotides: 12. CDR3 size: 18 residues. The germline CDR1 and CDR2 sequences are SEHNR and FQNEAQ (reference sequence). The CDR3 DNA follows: TGTGCCAGCAGCTCCTATCCCGGGACTAGCCCCCGCACAGATACGCAGTATTTT. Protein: CASSSYPGTSPRTDTQYF.

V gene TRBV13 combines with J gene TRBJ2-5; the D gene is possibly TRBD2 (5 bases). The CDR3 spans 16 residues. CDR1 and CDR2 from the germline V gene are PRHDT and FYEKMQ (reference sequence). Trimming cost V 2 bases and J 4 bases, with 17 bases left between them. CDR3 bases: TGTGCCAGCAGCTTAAGAGTGGAAGGGAGTCGAGAGACCCAGTACTTC. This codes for CASSLRVEGSRETQYF.

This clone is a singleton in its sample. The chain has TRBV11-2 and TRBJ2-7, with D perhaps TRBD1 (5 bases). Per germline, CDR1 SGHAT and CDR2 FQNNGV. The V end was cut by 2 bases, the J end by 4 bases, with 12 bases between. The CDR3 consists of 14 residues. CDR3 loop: CASSLSRATYEQYF. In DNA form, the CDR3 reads TGTGCCAGCAGCTTAAGCAGGGCGACGTACGAGCAGTACTTC.

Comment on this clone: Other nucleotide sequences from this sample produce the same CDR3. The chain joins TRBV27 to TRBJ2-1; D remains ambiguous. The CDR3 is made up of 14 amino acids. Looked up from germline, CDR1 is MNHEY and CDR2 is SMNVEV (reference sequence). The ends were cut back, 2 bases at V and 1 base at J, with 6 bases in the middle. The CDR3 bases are TGTGCCAGCAGTTTAATCGGGTCCTACAATGAGCAGTTCTTC. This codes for CASSLIGSYNEQFF.

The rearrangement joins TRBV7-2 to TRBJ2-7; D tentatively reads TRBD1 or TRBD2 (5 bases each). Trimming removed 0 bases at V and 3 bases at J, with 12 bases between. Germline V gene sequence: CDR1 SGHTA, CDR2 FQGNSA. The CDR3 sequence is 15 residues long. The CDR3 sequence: CASSLARDHYYEQYF. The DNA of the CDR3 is TGTGCCAGCAGCTTAGCGAGGGACCATTACTACGAGCAGTACTTC.

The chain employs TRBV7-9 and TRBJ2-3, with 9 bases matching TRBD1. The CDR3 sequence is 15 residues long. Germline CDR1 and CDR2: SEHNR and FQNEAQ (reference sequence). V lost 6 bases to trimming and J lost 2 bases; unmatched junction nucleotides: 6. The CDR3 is CASRWTGANTDTQYF. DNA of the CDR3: TGTGCCAGCAGGTGGACAGGGGCAAACACAGATACGCAGTATTTT.

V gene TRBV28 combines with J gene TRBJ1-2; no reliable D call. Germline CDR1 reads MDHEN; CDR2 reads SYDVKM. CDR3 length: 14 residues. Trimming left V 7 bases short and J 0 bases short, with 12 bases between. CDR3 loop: CASKVTDPNYGYTF. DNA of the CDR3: TGTGCCAGCAAAGTCACAGATCCTAACTATGGCTACACCTTC.

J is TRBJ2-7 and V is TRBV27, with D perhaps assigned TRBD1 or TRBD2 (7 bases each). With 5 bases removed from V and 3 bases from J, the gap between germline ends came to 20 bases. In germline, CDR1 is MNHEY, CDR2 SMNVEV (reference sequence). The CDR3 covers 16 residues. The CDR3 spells CASSPSGGEALYEQYF. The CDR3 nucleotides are TGTGCCAGCAGTCCCTCAGGGGGGGAGGCACTCTACGAGCAGTACTTC.

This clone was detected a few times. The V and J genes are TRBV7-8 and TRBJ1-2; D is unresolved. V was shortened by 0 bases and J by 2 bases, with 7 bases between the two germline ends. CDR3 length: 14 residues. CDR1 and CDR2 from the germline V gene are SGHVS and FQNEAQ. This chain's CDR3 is CASSLAQHNYGYTF. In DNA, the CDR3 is TGTGCCAGCAGCTTAGCACAGCACAACTATGGCTACACCTTC.

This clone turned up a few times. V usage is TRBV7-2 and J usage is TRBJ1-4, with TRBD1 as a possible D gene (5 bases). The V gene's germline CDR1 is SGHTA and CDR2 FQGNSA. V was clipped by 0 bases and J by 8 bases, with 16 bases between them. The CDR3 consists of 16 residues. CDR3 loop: CASSLAFGTVGEKLFF. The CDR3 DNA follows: TGTGCCAGCAGCTTAGCGTTTGGGACCGTGGGCGAAAAACTGTTTTTT.

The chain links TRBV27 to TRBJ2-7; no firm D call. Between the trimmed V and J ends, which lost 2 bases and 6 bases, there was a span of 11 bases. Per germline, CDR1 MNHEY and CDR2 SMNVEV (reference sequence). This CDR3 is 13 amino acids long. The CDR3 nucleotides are TGTGCCAGCAGTTTACAAGCTACTGGCGAGCAGTACTTC. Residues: CASSLQATGEQYF.

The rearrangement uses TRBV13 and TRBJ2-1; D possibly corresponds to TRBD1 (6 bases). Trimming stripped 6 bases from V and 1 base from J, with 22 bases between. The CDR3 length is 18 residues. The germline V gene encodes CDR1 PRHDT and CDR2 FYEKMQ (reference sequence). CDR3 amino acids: CASSRRKKTGLSYNEQFF. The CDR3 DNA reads TGTGCCAGCAGTAGAAGAAAAAAGACAGGTCTATCCTACAATGAGCAGTTCTTC.

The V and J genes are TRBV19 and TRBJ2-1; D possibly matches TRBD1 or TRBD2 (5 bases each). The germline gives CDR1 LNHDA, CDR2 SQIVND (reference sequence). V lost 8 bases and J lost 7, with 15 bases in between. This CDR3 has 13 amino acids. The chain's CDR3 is CASEGTETNEQFF. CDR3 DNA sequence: TGTGCCAGTGAAGGGACCGAGACGAATGAGCAGTTCTTC.

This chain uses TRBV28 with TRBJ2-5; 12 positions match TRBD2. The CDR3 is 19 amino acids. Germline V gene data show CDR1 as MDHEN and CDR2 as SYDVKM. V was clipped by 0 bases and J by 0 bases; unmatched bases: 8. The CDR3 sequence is CASSLWLAGGPGDQETQYF. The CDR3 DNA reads TGTGCCAGCAGTTTATGGCTAGCGGGAGGGCCGGGCGACCAAGAGACCCAGTACTTC.

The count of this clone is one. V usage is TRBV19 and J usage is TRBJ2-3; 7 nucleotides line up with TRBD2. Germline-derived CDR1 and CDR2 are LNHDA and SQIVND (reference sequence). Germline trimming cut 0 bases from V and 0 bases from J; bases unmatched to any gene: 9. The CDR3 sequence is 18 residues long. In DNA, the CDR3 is TGTGCCAGTAGTATAGATCCCCCGGCTAGCGGTAGCACAGATACGCAGTATTTT. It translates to CASSIDPPASGSTDTQYF.

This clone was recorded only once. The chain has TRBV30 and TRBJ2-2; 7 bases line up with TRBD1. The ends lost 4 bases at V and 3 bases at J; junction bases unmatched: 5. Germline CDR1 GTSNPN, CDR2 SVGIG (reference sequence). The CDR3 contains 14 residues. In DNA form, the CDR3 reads TGTGCCTGGATCACCAGGGGGTACACCGGGGAGCTGTTTTTT. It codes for CAWITRGYTGELFF.

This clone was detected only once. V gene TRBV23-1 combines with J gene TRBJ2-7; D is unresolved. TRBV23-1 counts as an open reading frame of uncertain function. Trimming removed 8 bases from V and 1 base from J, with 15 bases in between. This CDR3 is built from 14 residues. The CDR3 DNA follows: TGCGCCAGCGGGGTTAGACGCCTGTCCTACGAGCAGTACTTC. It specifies CASGVRRLSYEQYF.

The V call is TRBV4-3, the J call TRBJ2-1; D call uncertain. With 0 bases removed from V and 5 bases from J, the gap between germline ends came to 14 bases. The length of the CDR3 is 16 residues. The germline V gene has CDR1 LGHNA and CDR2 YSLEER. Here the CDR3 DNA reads TGCGCCAGCAGCCAAGATCGACGCAGGTTTGACAATGAGCAGTTCTTC. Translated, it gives CASSQDRRRFDNEQFF.

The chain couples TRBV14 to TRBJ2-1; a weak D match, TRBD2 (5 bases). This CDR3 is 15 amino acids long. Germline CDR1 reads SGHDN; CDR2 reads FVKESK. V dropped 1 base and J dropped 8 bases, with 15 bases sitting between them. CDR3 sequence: CASSQARTGLDEQFF. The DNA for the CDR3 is TGTGCCAGCAGCCAAGCACGTACGGGGTTGGATGAGCAGTTCTTC. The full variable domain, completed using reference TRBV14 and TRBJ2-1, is EAGVTQFPSHSVIEKGQTVTLRCDPISGHDNLYWYRRVMGKEIKFLLHFVKESKQDESGMPNNRFLAERTGGTYSTLKVQPAELEDSGVYFCASSQARTGLDEQFFGPGTRLTVL.

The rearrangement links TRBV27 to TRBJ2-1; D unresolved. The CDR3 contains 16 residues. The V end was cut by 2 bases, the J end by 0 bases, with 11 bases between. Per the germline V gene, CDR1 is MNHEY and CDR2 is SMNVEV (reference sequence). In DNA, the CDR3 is TGTGCCAGCAGTTTAAATAGCTTCTCCTCCTACAATGAGCAGTTCTTC. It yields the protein CASSLNSFSSYNEQFF.

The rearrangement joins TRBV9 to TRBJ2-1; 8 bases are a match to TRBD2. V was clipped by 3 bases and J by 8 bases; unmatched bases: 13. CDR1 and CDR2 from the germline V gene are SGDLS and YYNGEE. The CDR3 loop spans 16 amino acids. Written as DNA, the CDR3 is TGTGCCAGCAGCGACCCCCTAAAGGGAGCGGGAGATGAGCAGTTCTTC. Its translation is CASSDPLKGAGDEQFF.

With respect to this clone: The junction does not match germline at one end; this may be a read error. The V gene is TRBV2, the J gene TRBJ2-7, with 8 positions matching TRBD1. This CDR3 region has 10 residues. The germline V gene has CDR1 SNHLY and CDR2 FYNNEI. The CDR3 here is CASSWDRLDF. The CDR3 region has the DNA TGTGCCAGCAGCTGGGACAGGCTTGACTTC.